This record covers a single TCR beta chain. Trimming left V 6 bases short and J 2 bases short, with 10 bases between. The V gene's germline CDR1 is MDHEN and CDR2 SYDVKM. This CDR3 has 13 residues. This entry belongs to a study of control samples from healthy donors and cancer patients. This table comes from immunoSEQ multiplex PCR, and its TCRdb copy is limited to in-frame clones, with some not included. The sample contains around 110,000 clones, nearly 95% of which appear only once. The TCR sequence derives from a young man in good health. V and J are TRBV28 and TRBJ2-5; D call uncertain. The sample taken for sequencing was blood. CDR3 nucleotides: TGTGCCAGCAGCCCGATCGTACAAGAGACCCAGTACTTC. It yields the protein CASSPIVQETQYF.